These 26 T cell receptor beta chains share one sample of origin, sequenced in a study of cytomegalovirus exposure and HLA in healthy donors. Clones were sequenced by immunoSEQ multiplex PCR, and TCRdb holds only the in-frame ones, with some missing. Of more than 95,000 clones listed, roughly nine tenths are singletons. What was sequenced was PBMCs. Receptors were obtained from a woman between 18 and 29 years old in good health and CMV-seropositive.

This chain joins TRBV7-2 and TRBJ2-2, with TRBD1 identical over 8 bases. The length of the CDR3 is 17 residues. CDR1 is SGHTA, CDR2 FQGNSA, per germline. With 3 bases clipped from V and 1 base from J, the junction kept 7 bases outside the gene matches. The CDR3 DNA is TGTGCCAGCAGCTTCGCGGACAGGGCGCGGAACACCGGGGAGCTGTTTTTT. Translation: CASSFADRARNTGELFF. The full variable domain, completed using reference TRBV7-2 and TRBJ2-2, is GAGVSQSPSNKVTEKGKDVELRCDPISGHTALYWYRQSLGQGLEFLIYFQGNSAPDKSGLPSDRFSAERTGGSVSTLTIQRTQQEDSAVYLCASSFADRARNTGELFFGEGSRLTVL.

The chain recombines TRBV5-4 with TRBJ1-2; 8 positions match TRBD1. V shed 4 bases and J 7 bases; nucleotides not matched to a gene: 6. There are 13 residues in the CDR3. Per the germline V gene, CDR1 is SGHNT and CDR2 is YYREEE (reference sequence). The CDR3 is CASSVQGGLGYTF. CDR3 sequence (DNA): TGTGCCAGCAGCGTACAGGGGGGTCTTGGCTACACCTTC.

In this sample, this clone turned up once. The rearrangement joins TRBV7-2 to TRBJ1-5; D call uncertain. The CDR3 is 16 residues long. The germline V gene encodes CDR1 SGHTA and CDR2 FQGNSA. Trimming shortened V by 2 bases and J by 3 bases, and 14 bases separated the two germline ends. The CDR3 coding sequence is TGTGCCAGCAGCTTAAAAAACGGTCCCGCCAATCAGCCCCAGCATTTT. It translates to CASSLKNGPANQPQHF.

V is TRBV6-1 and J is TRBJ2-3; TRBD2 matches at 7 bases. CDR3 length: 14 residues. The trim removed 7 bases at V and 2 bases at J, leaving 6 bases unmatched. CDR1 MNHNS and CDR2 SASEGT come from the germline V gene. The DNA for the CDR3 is TGTGCCAGCAAGCGGGACCCGATCACAGATACGCAGTATTTT. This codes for CASKRDPITDTQYF.

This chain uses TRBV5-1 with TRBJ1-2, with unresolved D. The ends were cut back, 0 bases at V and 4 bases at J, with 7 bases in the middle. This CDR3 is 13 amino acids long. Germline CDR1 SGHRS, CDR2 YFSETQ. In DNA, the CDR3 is TGCGCCAGCAGCTTGGAGCGGACCTATGGCTACACCTTC. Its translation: CASSLERTYGYTF.

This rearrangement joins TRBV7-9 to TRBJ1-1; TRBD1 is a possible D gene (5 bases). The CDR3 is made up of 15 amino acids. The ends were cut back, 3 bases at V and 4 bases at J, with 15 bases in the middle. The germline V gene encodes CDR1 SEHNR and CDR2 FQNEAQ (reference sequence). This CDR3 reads CASSLPQGSGTEAFF. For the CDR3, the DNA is TGTGCCAGCAGCTTGCCTCAGGGTAGTGGCACTGAAGCTTTCTTT.

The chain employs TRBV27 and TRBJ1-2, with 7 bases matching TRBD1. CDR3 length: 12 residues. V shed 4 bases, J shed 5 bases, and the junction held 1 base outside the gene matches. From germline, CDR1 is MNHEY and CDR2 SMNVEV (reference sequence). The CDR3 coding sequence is TGTGCCAGCAGTTACAGGGGTTATGGCTACACCTTC. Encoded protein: CASSYRGYGYTF.

Here the CDR3 DNA reads TGTGCCAGCAGTTTAGTATCAGGGGGCAATCAGCCCCAGCATTTT. Its translation: CASSLVSGGNQPQHF. The chain has TRBV28 and TRBJ1-5, with TRBD1 as a possible D gene (6 bases). V was clipped by 2 bases and J by 2 bases, with 10 bases between them. CDR3 length: 15 amino acids. The germline CDR1 and CDR2 sequences are MDHEN and SYDVKM.

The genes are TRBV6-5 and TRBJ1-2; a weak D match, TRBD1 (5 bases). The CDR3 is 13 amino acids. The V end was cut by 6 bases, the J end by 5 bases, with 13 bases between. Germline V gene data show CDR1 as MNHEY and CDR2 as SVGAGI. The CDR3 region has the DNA TGTGCCAGCAGGCGAGGGGAGGGTTATGGCTACACCTTC. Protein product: CASRRGEGYGYTF.

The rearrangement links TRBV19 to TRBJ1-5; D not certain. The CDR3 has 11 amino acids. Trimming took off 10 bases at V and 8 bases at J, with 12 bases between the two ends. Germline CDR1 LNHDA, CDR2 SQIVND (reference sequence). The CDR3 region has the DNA TGTGCCACCTTGTCCCCGGAGCCCCAGCATTTT. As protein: CATLSPEPQHF.

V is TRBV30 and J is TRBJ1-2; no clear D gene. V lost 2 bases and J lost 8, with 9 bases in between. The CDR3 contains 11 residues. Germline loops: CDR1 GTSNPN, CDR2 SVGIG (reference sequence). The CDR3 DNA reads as TGTGCCTGGAGTCGCACGAGCGGCTACACCTTC. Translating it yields CAWSRTSGYTF.

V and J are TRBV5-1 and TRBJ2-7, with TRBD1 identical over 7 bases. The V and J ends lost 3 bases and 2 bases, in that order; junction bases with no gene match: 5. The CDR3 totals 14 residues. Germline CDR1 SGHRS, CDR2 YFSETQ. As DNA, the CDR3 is TGCGCCAGCAGCTCTCAGGGGGAAACCTACGAGCAGTACTTC. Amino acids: CASSSQGETYEQYF.

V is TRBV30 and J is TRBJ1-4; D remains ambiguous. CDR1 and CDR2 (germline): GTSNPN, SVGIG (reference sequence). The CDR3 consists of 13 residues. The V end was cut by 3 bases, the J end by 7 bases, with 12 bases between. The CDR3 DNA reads TGTGCCTGGAGGTCACACGTTATTGAAAAACTGTTTTTT. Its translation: CAWRSHVIEKLFF.

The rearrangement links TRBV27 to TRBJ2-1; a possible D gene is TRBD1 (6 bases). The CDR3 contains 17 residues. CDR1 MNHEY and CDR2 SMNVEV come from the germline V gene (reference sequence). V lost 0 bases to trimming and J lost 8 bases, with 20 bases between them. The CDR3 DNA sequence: TGTGCCAGCAGTTTATCGAAGTCTCTGGGGGCGGGCGATGAGCAGTTCTTC. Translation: CASSLSKSLGAGDEQFF.

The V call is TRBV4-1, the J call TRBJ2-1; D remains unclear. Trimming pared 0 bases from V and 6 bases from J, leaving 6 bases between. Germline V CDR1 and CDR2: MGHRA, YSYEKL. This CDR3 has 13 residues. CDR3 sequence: CASSQDSGNEQFF. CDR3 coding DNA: TGCGCCAGCAGCCAAGATTCAGGCAATGAGCAGTTCTTC.

The CDR3 is CASSYGRDYEQYF. CDR3 sequence (DNA): TGTGCCAGCAGTTACGGACGGGACTACGAGCAGTACTTC. J is TRBJ2-7 and V is TRBV6-5; perhaps TRBD2 as D (5 bases). The CDR3 is made up of 13 amino acids. Trimming took 2 bases from V and 3 from J, leaving 8 bases between them. Germline CDR1 reads MNHEY; CDR2 reads SVGAGI.

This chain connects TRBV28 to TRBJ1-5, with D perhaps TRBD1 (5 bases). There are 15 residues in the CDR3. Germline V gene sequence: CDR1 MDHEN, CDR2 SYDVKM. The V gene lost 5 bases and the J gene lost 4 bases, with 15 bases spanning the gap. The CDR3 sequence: CASSPRRGWNQPQHF. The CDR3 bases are TGTGCCAGCAGTCCTCGGAGGGGCTGGAATCAGCCCCAGCATTTT.

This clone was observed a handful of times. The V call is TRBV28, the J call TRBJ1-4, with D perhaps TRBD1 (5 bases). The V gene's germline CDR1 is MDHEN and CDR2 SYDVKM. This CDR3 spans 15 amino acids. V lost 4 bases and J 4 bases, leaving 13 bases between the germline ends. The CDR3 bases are TGTGCCAGCAGTTCCCAGGGCAGCATTAATGAAAAACTGTTTTTT. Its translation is CASSSQGSINEKLFF.

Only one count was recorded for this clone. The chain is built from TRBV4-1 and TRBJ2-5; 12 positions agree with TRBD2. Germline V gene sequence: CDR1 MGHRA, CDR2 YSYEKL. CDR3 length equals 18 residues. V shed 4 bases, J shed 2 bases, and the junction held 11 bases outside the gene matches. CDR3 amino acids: CASSPTVGLAGGQETQYF. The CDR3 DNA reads TGCGCCAGCAGCCCTACCGTCGGGCTAGCGGGGGGGCAAGAGACCCAGTACTTC.

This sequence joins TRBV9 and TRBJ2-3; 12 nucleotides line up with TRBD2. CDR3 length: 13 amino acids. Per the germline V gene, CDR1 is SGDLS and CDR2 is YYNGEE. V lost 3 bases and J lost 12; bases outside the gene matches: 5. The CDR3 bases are TGTGCCAGCAGCGGACCGACTAGCGGGAGTCAGTATTTT. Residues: CASSGPTSGSQYF.

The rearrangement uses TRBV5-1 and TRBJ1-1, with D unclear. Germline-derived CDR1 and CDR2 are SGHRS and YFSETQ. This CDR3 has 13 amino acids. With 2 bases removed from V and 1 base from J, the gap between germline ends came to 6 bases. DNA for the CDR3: TGCGCCAGCAGCTTTTCGGGGAACACTGAAGCTTTCTTT. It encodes CASSFSGNTEAFF.

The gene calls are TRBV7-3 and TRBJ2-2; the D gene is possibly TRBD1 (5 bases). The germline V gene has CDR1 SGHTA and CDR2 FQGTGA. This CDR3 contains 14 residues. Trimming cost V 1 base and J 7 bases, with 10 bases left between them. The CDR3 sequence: CASSLSRGNGELFF. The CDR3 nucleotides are TGTGCCAGCAGCTTAAGTAGGGGAAACGGGGAGCTGTTTTTT.

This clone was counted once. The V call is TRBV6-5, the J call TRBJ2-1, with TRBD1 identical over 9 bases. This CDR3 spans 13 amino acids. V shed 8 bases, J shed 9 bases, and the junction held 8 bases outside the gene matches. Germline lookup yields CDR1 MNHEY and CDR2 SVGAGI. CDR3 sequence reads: CASGTGYLSEQFF. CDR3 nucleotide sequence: TGTGCCAGCGGGACAGGGTACTTGAGTGAGCAGTTCTTC.

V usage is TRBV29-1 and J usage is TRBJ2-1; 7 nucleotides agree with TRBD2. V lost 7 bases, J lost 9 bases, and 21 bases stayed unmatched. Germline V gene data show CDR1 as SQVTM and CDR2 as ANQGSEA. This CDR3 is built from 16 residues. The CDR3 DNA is TGCAGCGGGAAACTCTCGGGACTAAAGGGTTTCGGTGAGCAGTTCTTC. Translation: CSGKLSGLKGFGEQFF.

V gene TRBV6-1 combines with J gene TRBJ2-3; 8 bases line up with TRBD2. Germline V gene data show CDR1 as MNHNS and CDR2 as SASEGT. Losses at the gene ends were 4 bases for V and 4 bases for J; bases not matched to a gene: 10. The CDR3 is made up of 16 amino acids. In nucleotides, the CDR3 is TGTGCCAGCAGTGGGAAGGGTAGCGGGATCGCAGATACGCAGTATTTT. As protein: CASSGKGSGIADTQYF.

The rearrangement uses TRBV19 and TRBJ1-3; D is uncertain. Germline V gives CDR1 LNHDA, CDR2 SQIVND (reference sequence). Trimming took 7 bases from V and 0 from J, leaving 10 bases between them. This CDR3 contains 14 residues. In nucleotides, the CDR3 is TGTGCCAGTATGAGGGTCTCCTCTGGAAACACCATATATTTT. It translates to CASMRVSSGNTIYF.